One and the same sample provided the 17 T cell receptor beta chains below, sequenced in a study of siplizumab effects on memory and regulatory T cells. Sequenced by immunoSEQ multiplex PCR; TCRdb stores in-frame clones only, minus some. The data show about 97,000 clones, around 90% seen once. The sequencing sample was made of non-Treg CD4+ T cells sorted from blood. These receptor sequences come from a human donor in good health.

The genes are TRBV6-1 and TRBJ2-5; 15 nucleotides line up with TRBD2. The length of the CDR3 is 18 residues. Germline loops: CDR1 MNHNS, CDR2 SASEGT. The V segment lost 2 bases and the J segment 5 bases; nucleotides outside the gene matches: 9. CDR3 in amino acids: CASSEFVRTSGRGETQYF. CDR3 sequence (DNA): TGTGCCAGCAGTGAATTTGTGCGGACTAGCGGGAGGGGGGAGACCCAGTACTTC.

The J gene is TRBJ1-4, the V gene TRBV11-2; maybe TRBD1 (5 bases). The V and J ends lost 5 bases and 0 bases respectively, with 10 bases between them. This CDR3 spans 15 amino acids. The germline V gene encodes CDR1 SGHAT and CDR2 FQNNGV. CDR3 in DNA: TGTGCCAGCAGCACCGCAGGGACAACTAATGAAAAACTGTTTTTT. It encodes CASSTAGTTNEKLFF.

The chain recombines TRBV5-4 with TRBJ1-2, with 11 positions matching TRBD1. Germline CDR1 and CDR2: SGHNT and YYREEE (reference sequence). CDR3 length: 18 residues. V dropped 5 bases and J dropped 2; count of bases not matched to a gene: 14. The CDR3 sequence is CASRDRGAGTGGNYGYTF. The CDR3 DNA is TGTGCCAGCAGGGATAGGGGAGCCGGGACAGGGGGAAACTATGGCTACACCTTC. The full variable domain, its missing parts supplied by reference TRBV5-4 and TRBJ1-2, is ETGVTQSPTHLIKTRGQQVTLRCSSQSGHNTVSWYQQALGQGPQFIFQYYREEENGRGNFPPRFSGLQFPNYSSELNVNALELDDSALYLCASRDRGAGTGGNYGYTFGSGTRLTVV.

This clone was detected a few times. The rearrangement joins TRBV6-1 to TRBJ2-2, with 9 bases that match TRBD2. Germline values: CDR1 MNHNS, CDR2 SASEGT. The CDR3 runs 13 residues. Here the CDR3 reads CESGGRASGELFF. The CDR3 nucleotides are TGTGAGAGCGGGGGGAGGGCCTCCGGGGAGCTGTTTTTT.

The rearrangement uses TRBV18 and TRBJ1-5; 11 bases fit TRBD1. This CDR3 contains 18 residues. CDR1 KGHSH and CDR2 LQKENI come from the germline V gene. The V and J ends lost 3 bases and 7 bases, in that order; junction bases with no gene match: 14. For the CDR3, the DNA is TGTGCCAGCTCACCTTCACCTCCTGGACAGGGGGCTTGGCAGCCCCAGCATTTT. Its protein product is CASSPSPPGQGAWQPQHF.

This chain connects TRBV5-4 to TRBJ2-7; possibly TRBD2 for D (6 bases). This CDR3 region has 14 residues. V gave up 0 bases and J gave up 4 bases, with 11 bases separating them. CDR1 is SGHNT and CDR2 is YYREEE in the germline V gene (reference sequence). The CDR3 protein is CASSLAREPYEQYF. CDR3 coding DNA: TGTGCCAGCAGCTTGGCGCGGGAACCTTACGAGCAGTACTTC. The variable domain in full, with the rest retrieved from reference TRBV5-4 and TRBJ2-7, is ETGVTQSPTHLIKTRGQQVTLRCSSQSGHNTVSWYQQALGQGPQFIFQYYREEENGRGNFPPRFSGLQFPNYSSELNVNALELDDSALYLCASSLAREPYEQYFGPGTRLTVT.

This rearrangement joins TRBV4-1 to TRBJ1-2, with 10 bases aligning to TRBD1. V lost 0 bases to trimming and J lost 4 bases; unmatched junction nucleotides: 5. The CDR3 extends over 16 amino acids. Germline V lookup: CDR1 MGHRA, CDR2 YSYEKL. Here the CDR3 DNA reads TGCGCCAGCAGCCAAGACGGGGACAGGGGAGCCTATGGCTACACCTTC. This codes for CASSQDGDRGAYGYTF.

V gene TRBV7-9 combines with J gene TRBJ1-3, with D possibly being TRBD1 (6 bases). The CDR3 covers 14 residues. Trimming stripped 1 base from V and 2 bases from J, with 6 bases between. In germline, CDR1 is SEHNR, CDR2 FQNEAQ (reference sequence). The DNA of the CDR3 is TGTGCCAGCAGCTTAGACAGGGCTGGAAACACCATATATTTT. Protein product: CASSLDRAGNTIYF.

The chain carries TRBV5-6 and TRBJ1-2; 11 bases map to TRBD1. CDR3 size: 15 residues. Germline trimming cut 0 bases from V and 3 bases from J; bases unmatched to any gene: 1. The germline CDR1 and CDR2 sequences are SGHDT and YYEEEE. Here the CDR3 reads CASSLGTGGDYGYTF. The CDR3 DNA reads TGTGCCAGCAGCTTGGGGACAGGGGGCGACTATGGCTACACCTTC.

The V call is TRBV9, the J call TRBJ2-4, with 10 bases matching TRBD1. CDR3 size: 16 residues. V dropped 2 bases and J dropped 5; count of bases not matched to a gene: 7. The germline CDR1 and CDR2 sequences are SGDLS and YYNGEE. The CDR3 spells CASSVGPGTGENIQYF. CDR3 sequence (DNA): TGTGCCAGCAGCGTCGGACCCGGGACAGGGGAAAACATTCAGTACTTC. Drawing the rest from reference TRBV9 and TRBJ2-4, the complete variable domain is DSGVTQTPKHLITATGQRVTLRCSPRSGDLSVYWYQQSLDQGLQFLIQYYNGEERAKGNILERFSAQQFPDLHSELNLSSLELGDSALYFCASSVGPGTGENIQYFGAGTRLSVL.

CDR3 residues: CASSGFGADSYNEQFF. DNA for the CDR3: TGTGCCAGCAGCGGGTTCGGAGCGGACTCTTACAATGAGCAGTTCTTC. The chain recombines TRBV5-4 with TRBJ2-1; D perhaps matches TRBD2 (5 bases). There are 16 residues in the CDR3. CDR1 is SGHNT and CDR2 is YYREEE in the germline V gene (reference sequence). V was pared by 4 bases and J by 4 bases, with 18 bases between.

The rearrangement uses TRBV7-2 and TRBJ2-7, with 9 bases matching TRBD1. The CDR3 has 14 amino acids. J was trimmed by 7 bases and V by 6 bases; bases with no gene match: 10. Germline V gene data show CDR1 as SGHTA and CDR2 as FQGNSA. The DNA for the CDR3 is TGTGCCAGCAGGCCCGGGACAGGGAATCATGAGCAGTACTTC. Encoded protein: CASRPGTGNHEQYF.

The chain has TRBV27 and TRBJ2-2; weak D call: TRBD1 (6 bases). CDR3 length: 15 residues. The germline V gene encodes CDR1 MNHEY and CDR2 SMNVEV (reference sequence). Trimming took 8 bases from V and 0 from J, leaving 13 bases between them. The CDR3 DNA is TGTGCCAGCTCCAACGGGACAACGAACACCGGGGAGCTGTTTTTT. It translates to CASSNGTTNTGELFF.

The chain joins TRBV5-1 to TRBJ2-7; D may match TRBD1 or TRBD2 (5 bases each). V gave up 2 bases and J gave up 2 bases, with 11 bases separating them. CDR3 size: 14 residues. Per the germline V gene, CDR1 is SGHRS and CDR2 is YFSETQ. In DNA form, the CDR3 reads TGCGCCAGCAGCTTTAGGGACGACCCCTACGAGCAGTACTTC. Amino acids: CASSFRDDPYEQYF.

The J gene is TRBJ2-1, the V gene TRBV20-1; D perhaps matches TRBD2 (5 bases). This CDR3 is 11 amino acids long. Germline CDR1 DFQATT, CDR2 SNEGSKA (reference sequence). CDR3 region: CSAAGVLEQFF. CDR3 coding DNA: TGCAGCGCCGCCGGGGTACTTGAGCAGTTCTTC.

The rearrangement links TRBV5-1 to TRBJ2-1; 8 nucleotides agree with TRBD1. Losses at the gene ends were 0 bases for V and 7 bases for J; bases not matched to a gene: 9. This CDR3 comprises 16 residues. Germline V gives CDR1 SGHRS, CDR2 YFSETQ. CDR3 bases: TGCGCCAGCAGCTTGGTGTGGCAGGGGGCGCGTAATGAGCAGTTCTTC. It is translated as CASSLVWQGARNEQFF.

The CDR3 region has the DNA TGTGCCAGCAGCTTATATCCCGGACAGTCCTACGAGCAGTACTTC. Translating it yields CASSLYPGQSYEQYF. The gene calls are TRBV7-2 and TRBJ2-7, with D tentatively TRBD1 (6 bases). From germline, CDR1 is SGHTA and CDR2 FQGNSA. The CDR3 contains 15 residues. Trimming took off 2 bases at V and 1 base at J, with 12 bases between the two ends.